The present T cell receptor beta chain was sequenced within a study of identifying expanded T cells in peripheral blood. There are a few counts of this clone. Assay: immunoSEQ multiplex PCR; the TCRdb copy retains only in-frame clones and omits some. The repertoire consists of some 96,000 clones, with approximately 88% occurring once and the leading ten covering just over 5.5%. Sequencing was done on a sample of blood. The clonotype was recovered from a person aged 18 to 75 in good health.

The CDR3 reads CASSTGTSGRMPNIQYF. The CDR3 bases are TGTGCCAGCAGTACCGGGACTAGCGGGAGGATGCCGAACATTCAGTACTTC. V usage is TRBV5-4 and J usage is TRBJ2-4, with 15 bases identical to TRBD2. Germline V CDR1 and CDR2: SGHNT, YYREEE (reference sequence). Trimming took 5 bases from V and 7 from J; bases not matched to a gene: 10. This CDR3 contains 17 residues.